This T cell receptor (beta chain) was sequenced for a study of molecular identifiers for immune sequencing clone quantification. Across the study: In replicates, RNA from about 21,000 or 97,000 naive CD8 cells was split five ways, four sequenced. Study results and caveats: Clones above 20 RNA copies contained over 99% of effector molecules and under 1% of naive molecules.

TCRdb called the PCR reads again in MiXCR, with one record for every CDR3 protein. The sample yields hundreds of thousands of distinct CDR3 sequences, roughly 24% seen once. This clonotype was seen a handful of times. Its antigen remains unidentified. V lost 7 bases, J lost 2 bases, and 7 bases lay in between. Germline CDR1 LGHNT, CDR2 FRNRAP. The length of the CDR3 is 12 residues. The TCR comes from a human donor in good health. Some libraries in this study had Jurkat cell RNA spiked in. The chain uses TRBV12-5 and TRBJ2-3, with no clear D. The source material was naive CD8+ T cells from blood, with Jurkat cell RNA spiked in. Subset: FACS-sorted CD8+CD4-CCR7+CD45RA+ naive T cells. The CDR3 loop is CASAWSTDTQYF. Written as DNA, the CDR3 is TGTGCTAGTGCGTGGTCCACAGATACGCAGTATTTT. The complete variable domain, with remaining parts taken from reference TRBV12-5 and TRBJ2-3, reads DARVTQTPRHKVTEMGQEVTMRCQPILGHNTVFWYRQTMMQGLELLAYFRNRAPLDDSGMPKDRFSAEMPDATLATLKIQPSEPRDSAVYFCASAWSTDTQYFGPGTRLTVL.